The clone carrying this T cell receptor (beta chain) was counted a few times. No antigen is known for it. TCRdb called the RT-PCR reads again in MiXCR, with one record for every CDR3 protein. The sample lists 500,000 to 600,000 distinct CDR3 sequences, around 13% seen once, with roughly 10% in the top ten. The entry originates in a study of response to subunit inactivated influenza vaccine. Study-level results: T cells newly recruited by each seasonal influenza vaccination are few, the authors suggested.

Germline values: CDR1 SGHTA, CDR2 FQGNSA. With V trimmed by 6 bases and J by 5 bases, 8 bases remained unmatched. The CDR3 totals 15 residues. This clonotype originated in a man aged 45-60 years who received an inactivated influenza vaccine. The rearrangement links TRBV7-2 to TRBJ2-7; 12 nucleotides agree with TRBD2. The material sequenced was PBMCs from blood, taken about 12 days after vaccination. The CDR3 DNA reads TGTGCCAGCAGGCCCCGACTAGCGGGAGAACACGAGCAGTACTTC. Translation gives CASRPRLAGEHEQYF.